A selection of T cell receptor beta chains follows, all from one sample in a study of tumour-infiltrating T cells in Burkitt lymphoma. Data came from immunoSEQ multiplex PCR; TCRdb stores just in-frame clones and leaves some out. This table holds 12,000 to 15,000 clones, 85% to 90% found once. Material: tumor tissue. The source is a human donor with diffuse large B-cell lymphoma. Each CDR3 is given with its conserved first and last residue. The order of the fields is J gene, D gene, clone size, V gene, CDR3 DNA, CDR3 protein. A D gene is named only where the DNA matches it firmly. Some rows mark clone size as missing; the rest say once, few, many or name a class of expanded clone.

TRBJ2-7 | TRBD1 | NA | TRBV9 | TGTGCCAGCAGCGTGGAAGGGACAGGGGGCAACGAGCAGTACTTC | CASSVEGTGGNEQYF
TRBJ1-4 | NA | NA | TRBV28 | TGTGCCAGCAGTCCACCTGATTGGGGGGCGCGGCCTAATGAAAAACTGTTTTTT | CASSPPDWGARPNEKLFF
TRBJ2-7 | TRBD1 | NA | TRBV7-2 | TGTGCCAGCAGCCTGACAGGGGGTCTCTACGAGCAGTACTTC | CASSLTGGLYEQYF
TRBJ1-1 | TRBD1 | NA | TRBV29-1 | TGCAGCGTTGCAACAGGGGCAAGGAACACTGAAGCTTTCTTT | CSVATGARNTEAFF
TRBJ1-1 | NA | NA | TRBV11-2 | TGTGCCAGCAGCTTAGTGGGGGGCGGCACTGAAGCTTTCTTT | CASSLVGGGTEAFF
TRBJ2-5 | NA | NA | TRBV7-2 | TGTGTCAGCAGCTTAAAAATTCATGGTCCCTTACAAGAGACCCAGTACTTC | CVSSLKIHGPLQETQYF
TRBJ2-1 | NA | NA | TRBV20-1 | TGCAGTGCACTATTTTACAATGAGCAGTTCTTC | CSALFYNEQFF
TRBJ2-2 | NA | NA | TRBV7-9 | TGTGCCAGCATCAAAAACGCCGGGGAGCTGTTTTTT | CASIKNAGELFF
TRBJ2-5 | TRBD2 | NA | TRBV10-3 | TGTGCCATCGCAAGGGTAGCGGGAGTGGGAGAGACCCAGTACTTC | CAIARVAGVGETQYF
TRBJ2-7 | TRBD2 | NA | TRBV29-1 | TGCAGCGGGGGTAGCGGGAGTTCCTACGAGCAGTACTTC | CSGGSGSSYEQYF
TRBJ1-5 | TRBD1 | NA | TRBV7-2 | TGTGCCAGCAGCTCGGGACAGGGATTAAATCAGCCCCAGCATTTT | CASSSGQGLNQPQHF
TRBJ2-5 | NA | NA | TRBV5-4 | TGTGCCAGCAGCTTAATCCAGGGAGGTCAAGAGACCCAGTACTTC | CASSLIQGGQETQYF
TRBJ2-7 | NA | NA | TRBV5-8 | TGTGCCAGCAGCTCTCCCCACGGGCGCTTCAGAGGCTACGAGCAGTACTTC | CASSSPHGRFRGYEQYF
TRBJ2-6 | NA | NA | TRBV5-1 | TGCGCCAGCAGCAGGGGGGCTGGGGCCAACGTCCTGACTTTC | CASSRGAGANVLTF
TRBJ1-1 | NA | few | TRBV9 | TGTGCCAGCGGTGGGATCTTGGGCACTGAAGCTTTCTTT | CASGGILGTEAFF
TRBJ1-1 | NA | NA | TRBV6-1 | TGTGCCAGCAGTGAATCCCCGGGACAGAACACTGAAGCTTTCTTT | CASSESPGQNTEAFF
TRBJ1-5 | NA | NA | TRBV19 | TGTGCCAGTAACCGGGACCCAGGGAGCAATCAGCCCCAGCATTTT | CASNRDPGSNQPQHF
TRBJ2-1 | NA | NA | TRBV2 | TGTGCCAGCAGTCCTTACAATGAGCAGTTCTTC | CASSPYNEQFF
TRBJ2-5 | NA | NA | TRBV5-6 | TGTGCCAGCAGCTTGGCCGGCAGCTTGGAGACCCAGTACTTC | CASSLAGSLETQYF
TRBJ2-3 | TRBD2 | NA | TRBV14 | TGTGCCAGCAGCGGACTAGCGGGATTCCGCACAGATACGCAGTATTTT | CASSGLAGFRTDTQYF
TRBJ2-7 | TRBD2 | NA | TRBV7-9 | TGTGCCAGCAGCTTAGCAGCGGGACTCGCGACCTACGAGCAGTACTTC | CASSLAAGLATYEQYF
TRBJ2-2 | NA | NA | TRBV12-5 | TGTGCTAGTGGTTTGGAAGCCGGGGAGCTGTTTTTT | CASGLEAGELFF
TRBJ2-5 | TRBD2 | NA | TRBV6-6 | TGTGCCAGCAGTTACGCGGGACTAGCGGGACCCCAGTACTTC | CASSYAGLAGPQYF
TRBJ1-1 | TRBD1 | NA | TRBV5-4 | TGTGCCAGCAGATCCCCCGGGACAGGGGTAGGGGGGACTGAAGCTTTCTTT | CASRSPGTGVGGTEAFF
TRBJ2-7 | TRBD1 | NA | TRBV2 | TGTGCCAGCAGTGAAGTGGGGACAGGGAGCACCTACGAGCAGTACTTC | CASSEVGTGSTYEQYF
TRBJ1-2 | TRBD1 | NA | TRBV10-3 | TGTGCCATCAGTGAGTCAGGGACAGGAACCAACTATGGCTACACCTTC | CAISESGTGTNYGYTF
TRBJ2-5 | NA | NA | TRBV5-6 | TGTGCCAGCAGCCTTCAGAGCGGAATCCAAGAGACCCAGTACTTC | CASSLQSGIQETQYF
TRBJ2-1 | NA | once | TRBV16 | TGTGCCAGCAGCCAATACGGGACTGCCGTCAATGAGCAGTTCTTC | CASSQYGTAVNEQFF
TRBJ2-5 | NA | NA | TRBV14 | TGTGCCAGCAGCCCCACGGACAGAGAAGAGACCCAGTACTTC | CASSPTDREETQYF
TRBJ1-1 | TRBD1 | NA | TRBV5-4 | TGTGCCAGCAGCGGGGGACAGGGGAACACTGAAGCTTTCTTT | CASSGGQGNTEAFF
TRBJ1-3 | NA | NA | TRBV9 | TGTGCCAGCAGCGTAGGCGAGCTTGGGGGAAACACCATATATTTT | CASSVGELGGNTIYF
TRBJ2-4 | NA | NA | TRBV13 | TGTGCCAGCAGCTTACAGGACATTCAGTACTTC | CASSLQDIQYF
TRBJ2-7 | TRBD1 | NA | TRBV10-3 | TGTGCCATCAGTGAACCGGGACAGGGGTTGGGACGCGAGCAGTACTTC | CAISEPGQGLGREQYF
TRBJ2-7 | TRBD2 | NA | TRBV9 | TGTGCCAGCAGCGTAACGGGAGGTACCTCCGAGCAGTACTTC | CASSVTGGTSEQYF
TRBJ2-7 | NA | NA | TRBV19 | TGTGCCAGTAGTATAGTTGGGGGCAGTGCTTCCTACGAGCAGTACTTC | CASSIVGGSASYEQYF